The 2 T cell receptor beta chains given below trace back to one sample, sequenced in a study of tumor and adjacent non-tumor tissue in lung cancer. Three rounds of nested PCR, following a modified ARM-PCR protocol, produced the TCRbeta library. TCRdb independently ran MiXCR on the multiplex PCR reads; one entry per CDR3 protein. The sample lists 98,000 or so distinct CDR3 sequences; 80% were seen once. No cell sorting was done before RNA was extracted from the tissue. The normal lung tissue was taken more than 3 cm from the tumor edge. The sample comprised distant non-tumor lung tissue. The receptors originated from a man aged 55 to 69 with small cell lung cancer.

Remarks on this clonotype: This CDR3 fails to terminate in the conserved phenylalanine or tryptophan, so it likely reflects a read error. The chain uses TRBV6-2 or TRBV6-3 and TRBJ1-1; a weak D match, TRBD1 (6 bases). Looked up from germline, CDR1 is MNHEY and CDR2 is SVGEGT. The CDR3 is 13 residues long. CDR3 DNA: TGTGCAAGCAGACTGGACAGCTTCACTGGAGCTTTCTAT. Protein sequence: CASRLDSFTGAFY.

This clonotype showed up many times. The V and J genes are TRBV2 and TRBJ1-1; 8 bases are a match to TRBD1. The germline V gene has CDR1 SNHLY and CDR2 FYNNEI. V was pared by 1 base and J by 4 bases, with 8 bases of the junction left unmatched. The CDR3 runs 16 residues. CDR3 DNA sequence: TGTGCCAGCAGTGAAGGACCCCGGACAGGGTTCACTGAAGCTTTCTTT. Encoded protein: CASSEGPRTGFTEAFF.